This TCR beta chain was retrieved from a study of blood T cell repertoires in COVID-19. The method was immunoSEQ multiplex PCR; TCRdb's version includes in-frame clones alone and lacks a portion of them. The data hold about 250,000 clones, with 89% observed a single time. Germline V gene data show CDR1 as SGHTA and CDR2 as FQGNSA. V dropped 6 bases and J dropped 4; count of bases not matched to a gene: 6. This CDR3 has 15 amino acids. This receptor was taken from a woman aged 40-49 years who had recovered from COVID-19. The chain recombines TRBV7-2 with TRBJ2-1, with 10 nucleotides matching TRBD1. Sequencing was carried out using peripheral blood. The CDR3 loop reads CASRPGTGVYNEQFF. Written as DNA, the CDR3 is TGTGCCAGCAGACCCGGGACAGGGGTATACAATGAGCAGTTCTTC.